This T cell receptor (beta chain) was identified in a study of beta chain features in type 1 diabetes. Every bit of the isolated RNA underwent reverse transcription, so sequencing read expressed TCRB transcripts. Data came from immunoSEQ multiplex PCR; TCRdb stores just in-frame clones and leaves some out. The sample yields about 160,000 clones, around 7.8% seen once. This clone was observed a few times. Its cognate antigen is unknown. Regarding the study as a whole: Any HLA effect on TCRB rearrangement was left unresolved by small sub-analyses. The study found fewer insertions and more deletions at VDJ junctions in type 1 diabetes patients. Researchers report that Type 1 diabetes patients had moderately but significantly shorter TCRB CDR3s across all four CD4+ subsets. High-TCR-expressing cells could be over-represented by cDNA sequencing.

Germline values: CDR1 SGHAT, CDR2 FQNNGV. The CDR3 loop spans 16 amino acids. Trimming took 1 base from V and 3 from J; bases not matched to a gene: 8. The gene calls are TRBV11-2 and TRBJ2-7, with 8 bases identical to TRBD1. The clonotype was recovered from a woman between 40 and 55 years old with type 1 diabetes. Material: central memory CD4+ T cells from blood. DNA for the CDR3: TGTGCCAGCAGCTTAGGCCCAGGGGGCGCGGGCTACGAGCAGTACTTC. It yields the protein CASSLGPGGAGYEQYF.